The clone carrying this T cell receptor (beta chain) was recorded many times. What it recognizes is unknown. Germline trimming cut 4 bases from V and 1 base from J; bases unmatched to any gene: 3. There are 15 residues in the CDR3. The germline CDR1 and CDR2 sequences are MNHEY and SVGAGI. This entry is derived from a study of T cells after yellow fever vaccination. Study findings and constraints: From the bulk population, abundant clonotypes could contaminate and appear within FACS-sorted repertoires.

One entry per CDR3 protein results from TCRdb running MiXCR on the 5' RACE reads. The data show 100,000 to 150,000 distinct CDR3 sequences, more than 6% seen once. Sample: CD4+ T cells sorted from PBMCs, taken 10 to 11 days after the first yellow fever vaccination. This clonotype originated in a man aged 18 to 29 who received the YFV17D yellow fever vaccine. The rearrangement uses TRBV6-5 and TRBJ1-5, with TRBD1 identical over 8 bases. The CDR3: CASSWTGSSNQPQHF. CDR3 DNA: TGTGCCAGCAGTTGGACAGGGTCAAGCAATCAGCCCCAGCATTTT.